This note documents a single TCR beta chain sequence. This clone's antigen is unknown. One base away there is no much larger clone; base qualities are not given. The CDR3 regions of human TCRbeta chains were analyzed by immunosequencing. The paper's processing steps were these. TCRs in the repertoires were matched against a reference library of SARS-CoV-2-specific TCRs that had been generated with the MIRA antigen-specificity platform. Breadth was defined as the fraction of unique TCRs that were SARS-CoV-2-associated, and depth was defined as the fraction of total T cells that were SARS-CoV-2-associated. Using the MIRA data, every spike-specific TCR was mapped to the spike region that the TCR reacted to and assigned to either a CD4 or a CD8 class. Log10-transformed breadth and depth values were compared by one-way ANOVA with Sidak's multiple comparisons tests. This immuneACCESS table, as held by TCRdb, lists in-frame sequences with V and J called but not all clones. Of the missing ones, under half trace to an unresolved V gene in checked studies; the others have no known cause. Clonal size and the V and J genes are those of that table, whereas D and trimming came from the DNA. Within this sample are about 140,000 clones, with more than 90% of them counted one time only. Together, the top ten hold about 5.5% of the sample.

The sample belongs to a study of T cell responses to AZD1222 COVID-19 vaccine (dated by TCRdb to the early 2020s). Context from the whole study: AZD1222 recipients given second doses at about 4 weeks or at about 12 weeks were pooled, since spike-specific TCR depth and breadth were not found to differ between the two schedules. Trial participants were enrolled by age into subgroups of 18-55, 56-69 and 70-plus years, and around 150, 29 and 61 TCR-sequenced participants, respectively, were included in these subgroups. A total of 230 to 250 trial participants underwent TCR sequencing, of whom about 210 had received two doses of AZD1222 and about 25 had received two doses of the MenACWY control vaccine. What the authors observed across the whole study: Conclusions about previously exposed vaccinees are limited, since just 6 or 7 AZD1222 recipients were seropositive for SARS-CoV-2 at baseline. After two AZD1222 doses, spike-specific TCR breadth and depth were significantly higher than at day 0 and than in MenACWY recipients. Most participants were white British and females outnumbered males, and the authors suggested that clonal diversity may have been underestimated. The vaccine-associated CD4 TCRs covered the entire spike protein, and the dominant responses fell in regions 160-218 and 743-854. Because no samples from the day 14 peak response were available, repertoires could be characterized only after the peak T cell response. The 56-69-year group was small, and its depth increase did not reach significance, likely because of low power. Reportedly, almost half of the unique spike-specific TCRs recognized epitopes lying outside the regions that are mutated in the B.1.351 and B.1.1.7 variants.

Its CDR3 holds 14 amino acids, cysteine through phenylalanine. Only the CDR3 DNA is retained, 42 bases long and in frame from the first base. Relative to germline, V is 7 bases shorter and J is 8 bases shorter, with 15 bases between their ends. CDR1 and CDR2, per the germline V gene, are MDHEN and SYDVKM. The sample's time point, from its label and the paper: baseline before first vaccination. The vaccinee samples were drawn from two UK trials, COV001 and COV002, one of which was a single-blind randomized controlled phase 2/3 trial testing AZD1222 (ChAdOx1 nCoV-19) in healthy adults. Trial participant PBMC samples were collected at day 0 and day 28 after the second dose for TCRbeta chain sequencing.

The receptor chain draws on TRBV28 and TRBJ1-6; the D gene cannot be resolved reliably. The sample in question was peripheral blood, obtained on day 0 of AZD1222 vaccination. The sequence derives from an adult in good health. The CDR3 in this case is CASTPDDSYSPLHF. The base sequence is TGTGCCAGCACCCCGGACGACTCGTATTCACCCCTCCACTTT.